Here is one TCR beta chain with its context. Its specificity is not known. Primers: 60 Vbeta forward and 13 Jbeta reverse. Authors' processing steps: An analysis that came later counted 77 million or so unique TCR beta chains, approximately 9.9 million shared. Here immunoSEQ multiplex PCR was the method, and the copy in TCRdb shows in-frame clones only, minus some. Clonal size and the V and J genes are those of that table, whereas D and trimming came from the DNA. Seen here are around 140,000 clones, about 80% observed once, and the top ten hold 13%. The sample originates from a study of cytomegalovirus exposure and HLA in healthy donors. General observations from the study: Sequencing likely generated an artifact that appeared as a cluster of highly shared sequence variants. An analysis done earlier found most TCR beta V segments productive about 87% or about 30% of the time. Reportedly, fewer N-insertions than the approximately 600-donor mean appeared in an Asian-associated ancestry cluster in a later analysis.

Sequenced: PBMCs. This TCR came from a man in his forties or fifties in good health and CMV-seropositive.

The DNA for the CDR3 is TGCGCCAGCAGCCAAGAAGGGGCAGGGAGGCAGCCCCAGCATTTT. Translation: CASSQEGAGRQPQHF. The genes are TRBV4-1 and TRBJ1-5; perhaps TRBD1 as D (5 bases). V was cut by 0 bases and J by 7 bases, with 13 bases left in between. This CDR3 has 15 residues. The germline V gene has CDR1 MGHRA and CDR2 YSYEKL.